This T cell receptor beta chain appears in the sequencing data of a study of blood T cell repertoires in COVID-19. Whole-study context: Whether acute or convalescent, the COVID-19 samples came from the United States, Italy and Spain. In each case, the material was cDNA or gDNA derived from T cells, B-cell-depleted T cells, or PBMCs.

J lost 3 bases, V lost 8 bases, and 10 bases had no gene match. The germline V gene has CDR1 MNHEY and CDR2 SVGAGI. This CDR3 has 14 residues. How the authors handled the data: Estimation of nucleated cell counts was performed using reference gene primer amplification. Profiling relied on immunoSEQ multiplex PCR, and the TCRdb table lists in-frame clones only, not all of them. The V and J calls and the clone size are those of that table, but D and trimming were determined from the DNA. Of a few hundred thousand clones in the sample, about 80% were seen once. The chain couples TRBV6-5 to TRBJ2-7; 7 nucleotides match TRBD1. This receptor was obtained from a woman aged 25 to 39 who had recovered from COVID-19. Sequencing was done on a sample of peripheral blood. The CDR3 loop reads CASGRTGYIYEQYF. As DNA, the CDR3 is TGTGCCAGCGGCAGGACAGGATATATCTACGAGCAGTACTTC.